This T cell receptor beta chain was documented in a study of molecular identifiers for immune sequencing clone quantification. TCRdb called the PCR reads again in MiXCR, with one record for every CDR3 protein. The table includes approximately 630,000 distinct CDR3 sequences, around 25% detected once. V lost 5 bases, J lost 3 bases, and 11 bases lay in between. Germline V lookup: CDR1 SNHLY, CDR2 FYNNEI. The CDR3 extends over 14 amino acids. The sequenced sample was naive CD8+ T cells from blood, with Jurkat cell RNA spiked in. Subset in this sample: FACS-sorted CD8+CD4-CCR7+CD45RA+ naive T cells. The receptor was derived from a human donor in good health. Some libraries in this study had Jurkat cell RNA spiked in. The rearrangement uses TRBV2 and TRBJ2-1; D perhaps matches TRBD2 (5 bases). The CDR3 loop reads CASSTSINYNEQFF. The CDR3 DNA reads TGTGCCAGCAGTACTAGTATTAACTACAATGAGCAGTTCTTC.